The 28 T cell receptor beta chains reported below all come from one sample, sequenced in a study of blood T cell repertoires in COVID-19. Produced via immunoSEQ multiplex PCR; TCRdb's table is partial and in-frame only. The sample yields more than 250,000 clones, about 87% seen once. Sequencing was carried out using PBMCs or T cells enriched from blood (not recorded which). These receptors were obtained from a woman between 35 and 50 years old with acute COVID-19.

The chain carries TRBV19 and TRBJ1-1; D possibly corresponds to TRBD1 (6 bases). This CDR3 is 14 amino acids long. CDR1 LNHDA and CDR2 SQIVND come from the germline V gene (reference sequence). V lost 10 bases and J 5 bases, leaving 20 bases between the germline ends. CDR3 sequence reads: CATSRGTGRTEAFF. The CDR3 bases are TGTGCCACAAGTAGGGGGACGGGTCGGACTGAAGCTTTCTTT.

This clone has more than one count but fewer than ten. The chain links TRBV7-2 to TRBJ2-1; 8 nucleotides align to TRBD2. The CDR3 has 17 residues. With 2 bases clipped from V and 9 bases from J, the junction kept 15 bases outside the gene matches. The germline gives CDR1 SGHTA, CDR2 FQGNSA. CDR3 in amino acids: CASSLYSGVKAGVEQFF. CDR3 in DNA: TGTGCCAGCAGCTTATATTCGGGAGTTAAAGCGGGAGTTGAGCAGTTCTTC.

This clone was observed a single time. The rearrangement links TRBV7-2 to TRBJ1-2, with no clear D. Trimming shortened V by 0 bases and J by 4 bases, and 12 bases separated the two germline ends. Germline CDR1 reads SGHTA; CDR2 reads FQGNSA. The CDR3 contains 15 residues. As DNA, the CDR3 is TGTGCCAGCAGCTTAGCAGGCCGGGATGCCTATGGCTACACCTTC. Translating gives CASSLAGRDAYGYTF. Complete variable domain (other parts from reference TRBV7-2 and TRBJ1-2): GAGVSQSPSNKVTEKGKDVELRCDPISGHTALYWYRQSLGQGLEFLIYFQGNSAPDKSGLPSDRFSAERTGGSVSTLTIQRTQQEDSAVYLCASSLAGRDAYGYTFGSGTRLTVV.

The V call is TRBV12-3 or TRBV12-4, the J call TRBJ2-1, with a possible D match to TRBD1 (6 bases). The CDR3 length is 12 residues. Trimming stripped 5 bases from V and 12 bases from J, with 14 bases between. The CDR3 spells CASSLPRRGQFF. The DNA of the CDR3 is TGTGCCAGCAGTCTCCCCCGCAGGGGGCAGTTCTTC.

The CDR3 coding sequence is TGTGCCAGCAGCCTAATTCCGGACTATGGCTACACCTTC. The encoded protein is CASSLIPDYGYTF. The chain uses TRBV7-8 and TRBJ1-2, with D unresolved. CDR3 size: 13 residues. V lost 5 bases to trimming and J lost 3 bases, with 10 bases between them. Germline V CDR1 and CDR2: SGHVS, FQNEAQ.

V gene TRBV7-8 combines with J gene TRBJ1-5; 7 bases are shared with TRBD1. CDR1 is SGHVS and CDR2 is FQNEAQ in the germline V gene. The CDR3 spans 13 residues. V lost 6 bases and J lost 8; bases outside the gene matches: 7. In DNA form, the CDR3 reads TGTGCCAGCAGTTACAGGGGCGCGGAGCCCCAGCATTTT. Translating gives CASSYRGAEPQHF.

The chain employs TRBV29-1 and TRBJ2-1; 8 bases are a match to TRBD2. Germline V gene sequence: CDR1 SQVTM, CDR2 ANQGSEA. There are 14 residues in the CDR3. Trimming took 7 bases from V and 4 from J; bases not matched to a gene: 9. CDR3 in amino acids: CSADTSGAYNEQFF. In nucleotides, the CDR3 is TGCAGCGCCGACACTAGCGGAGCTTACAATGAGCAGTTCTTC.

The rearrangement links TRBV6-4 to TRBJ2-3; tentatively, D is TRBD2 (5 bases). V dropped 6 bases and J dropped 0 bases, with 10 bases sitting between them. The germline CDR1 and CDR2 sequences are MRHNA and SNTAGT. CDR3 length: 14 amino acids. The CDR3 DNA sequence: TGTGCCAGCAGAGCATCTAGCAGCACAGATACGCAGTATTTT. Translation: CASRASSSTDTQYF.

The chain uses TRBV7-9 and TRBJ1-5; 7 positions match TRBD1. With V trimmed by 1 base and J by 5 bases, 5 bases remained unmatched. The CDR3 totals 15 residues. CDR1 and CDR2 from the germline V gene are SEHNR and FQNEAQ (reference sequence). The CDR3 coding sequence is TGTGCCAGCAGCTTAGGGACAGGCGTTCATCAGCCCCAGCATTTT. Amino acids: CASSLGTGVHQPQHF.

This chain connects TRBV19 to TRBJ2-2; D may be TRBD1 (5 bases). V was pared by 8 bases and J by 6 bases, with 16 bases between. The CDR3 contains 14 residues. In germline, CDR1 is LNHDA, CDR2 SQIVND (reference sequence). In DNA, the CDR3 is TGTGCCAGTGCTCGCAGTTTCAGGGCCGGGGAGCTGTTTTTT. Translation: CASARSFRAGELFF.

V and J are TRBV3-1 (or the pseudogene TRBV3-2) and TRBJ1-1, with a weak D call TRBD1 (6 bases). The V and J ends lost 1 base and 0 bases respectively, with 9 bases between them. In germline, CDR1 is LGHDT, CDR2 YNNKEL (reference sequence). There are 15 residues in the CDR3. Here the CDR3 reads CASSQGTAMNTEAFF. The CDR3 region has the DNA TGTGCCAGCAGCCAAGGGACAGCTATGAACACTGAAGCTTTCTTT.

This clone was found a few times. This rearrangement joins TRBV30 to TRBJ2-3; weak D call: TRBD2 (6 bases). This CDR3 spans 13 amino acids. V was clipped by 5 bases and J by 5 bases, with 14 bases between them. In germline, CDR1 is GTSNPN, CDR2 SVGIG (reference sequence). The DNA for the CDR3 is TGTGCCTGGGGAAGGCGGGAAAAAGATACGCAGTATTTT. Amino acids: CAWGRREKDTQYF.

CDR3 bases: TGCAGTGCTAGTTGGGGGGGTGAGCAGTTCTTC. Translation gives CSASWGGEQFF. This chain joins TRBV20-1 and TRBJ2-1; 7 positions match TRBD2. Germline trimming cut 3 bases from V and 9 bases from J; bases unmatched to any gene: 2. The CDR3 runs 11 residues. Per the germline V gene, CDR1 is DFQATT and CDR2 is SNEGSKA (reference sequence).

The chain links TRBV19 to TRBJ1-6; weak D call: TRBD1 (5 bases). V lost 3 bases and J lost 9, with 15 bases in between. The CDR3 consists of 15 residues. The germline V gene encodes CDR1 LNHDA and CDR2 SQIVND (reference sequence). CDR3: CASSMGRGALSPLHF. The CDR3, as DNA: TGTGCCAGTAGTATGGGCCGTGGGGCTCTTTCACCCCTCCACTTT.

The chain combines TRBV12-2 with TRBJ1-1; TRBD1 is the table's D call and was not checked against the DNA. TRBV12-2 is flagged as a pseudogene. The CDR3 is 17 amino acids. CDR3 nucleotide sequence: TGTGCAAGTCGCTCCGGACAACAGGGGTACATGAACACTGAAGCTTTCTTT. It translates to CASRSGQQGYMNTEAFF.

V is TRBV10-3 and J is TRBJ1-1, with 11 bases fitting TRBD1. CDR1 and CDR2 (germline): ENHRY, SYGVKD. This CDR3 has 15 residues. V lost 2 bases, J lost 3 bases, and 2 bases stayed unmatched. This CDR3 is CAISEGTGGYTEAFF. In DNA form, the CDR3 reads TGTGCCATCAGTGAGGGGACAGGGGGTTACACTGAAGCTTTCTTT.

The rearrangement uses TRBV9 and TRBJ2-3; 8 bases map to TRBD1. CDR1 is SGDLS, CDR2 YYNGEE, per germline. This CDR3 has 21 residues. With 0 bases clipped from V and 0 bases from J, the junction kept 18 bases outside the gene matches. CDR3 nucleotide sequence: TGTGCCAGCAGCGTAGGCCTTGACAGGGGCCGAGGGGTTACTAGCACAGATACGCAGTATTTT. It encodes CASSVGLDRGRGVTSTDTQYF.

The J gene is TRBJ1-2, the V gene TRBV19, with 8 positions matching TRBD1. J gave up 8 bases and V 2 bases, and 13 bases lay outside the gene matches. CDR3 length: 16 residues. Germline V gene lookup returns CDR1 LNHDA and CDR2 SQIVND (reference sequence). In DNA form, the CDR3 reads TGTGCCAGTAGTATACTCCGAATCGACAGGGGAAACGGCTACACCTTC. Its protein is CASSILRIDRGNGYTF.

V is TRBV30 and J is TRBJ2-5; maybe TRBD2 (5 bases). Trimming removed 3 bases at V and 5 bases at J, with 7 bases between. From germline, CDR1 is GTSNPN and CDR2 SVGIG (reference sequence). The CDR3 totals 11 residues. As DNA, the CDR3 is TGTGCCTGGAGCCCGGGGGAGACCCAGTACTTC. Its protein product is CAWSPGETQYF. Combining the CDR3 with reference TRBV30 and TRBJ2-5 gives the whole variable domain SQTIHQWPATLVQPVGSPLSLECTVEGTSNPNLYWYRQAAGRGLQLLFYSVGIGQISSEVPQNLSASRPQDRQFILSSKKLLLSDSGFYLCAWSPGETQYFGPGTRLLVL.

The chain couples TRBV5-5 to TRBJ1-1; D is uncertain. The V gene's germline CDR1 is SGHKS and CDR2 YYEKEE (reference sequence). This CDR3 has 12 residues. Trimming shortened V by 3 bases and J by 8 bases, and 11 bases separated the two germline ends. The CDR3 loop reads CASSSHGGEAFF. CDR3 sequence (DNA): TGTGCCAGCAGCTCCCACGGAGGAGAAGCTTTCTTT.

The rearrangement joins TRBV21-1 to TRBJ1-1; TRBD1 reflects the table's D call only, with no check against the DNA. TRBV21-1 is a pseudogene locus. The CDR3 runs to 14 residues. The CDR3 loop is CASSKAAGETEAFF. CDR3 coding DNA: TGTGCCAGCAGCAAAGCCGCAGGTGAAACTGAAGCTTTCTTT.

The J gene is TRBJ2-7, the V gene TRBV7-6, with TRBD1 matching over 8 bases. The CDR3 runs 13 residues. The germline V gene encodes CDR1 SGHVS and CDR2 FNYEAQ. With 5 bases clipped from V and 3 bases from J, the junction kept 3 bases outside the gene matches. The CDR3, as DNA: TGTGCCAGCAGCATGGGACAGGACTACGAGCAGTACTTC. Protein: CASSMGQDYEQYF.

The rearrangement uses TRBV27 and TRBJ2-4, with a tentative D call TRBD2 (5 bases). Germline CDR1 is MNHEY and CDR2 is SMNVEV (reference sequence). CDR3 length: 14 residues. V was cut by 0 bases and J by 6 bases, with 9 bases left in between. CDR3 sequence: CASSLSSSRNIQYF. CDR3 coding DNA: TGTGCCAGCAGTTTATCGTCTAGCAGAAACATTCAGTACTTC.

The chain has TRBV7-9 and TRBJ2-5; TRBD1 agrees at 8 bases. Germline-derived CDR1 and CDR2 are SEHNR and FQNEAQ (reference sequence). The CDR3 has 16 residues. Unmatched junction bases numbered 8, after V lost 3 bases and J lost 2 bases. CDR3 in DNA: TGTGCCAGCAGCTTCGGTGACAGGGGCCTTCAAGAGACCCAGTACTTC. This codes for CASSFGDRGLQETQYF.

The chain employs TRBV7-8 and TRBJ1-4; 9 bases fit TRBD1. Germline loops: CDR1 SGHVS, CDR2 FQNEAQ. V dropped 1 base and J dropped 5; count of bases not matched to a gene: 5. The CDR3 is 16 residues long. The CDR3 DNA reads TGTGCCAGCAGCTTAGTAGCGGGGACAGGGAATGAAAAACTGTTTTTT. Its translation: CASSLVAGTGNEKLFF.

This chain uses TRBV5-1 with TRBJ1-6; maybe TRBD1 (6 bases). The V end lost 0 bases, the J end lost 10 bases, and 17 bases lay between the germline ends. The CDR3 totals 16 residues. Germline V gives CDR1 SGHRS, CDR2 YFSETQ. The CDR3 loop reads CASSLVSGDTRSPLHF. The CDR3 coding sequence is TGCGCCAGCAGCTTGGTTTCTGGGGACACTCGGTCACCCCTCCACTTT.

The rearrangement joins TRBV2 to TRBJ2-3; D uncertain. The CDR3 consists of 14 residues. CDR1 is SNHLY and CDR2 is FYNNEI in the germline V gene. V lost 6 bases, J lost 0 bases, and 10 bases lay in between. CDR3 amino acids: CASRNRVSTDTQYF. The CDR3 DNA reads TGTGCCAGCAGGAACAGAGTTAGCACAGATACGCAGTATTTT. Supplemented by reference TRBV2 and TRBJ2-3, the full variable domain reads EPEVTQTPSHQVTQMGQEVILRCVPISNHLYFYWYRQILGQKVEFLVSFYNNEISEKSEIFDDQFSVERPDGSNFTLKIRSTKLEDSAMYFCASRNRVSTDTQYFGPGTRLTVL.

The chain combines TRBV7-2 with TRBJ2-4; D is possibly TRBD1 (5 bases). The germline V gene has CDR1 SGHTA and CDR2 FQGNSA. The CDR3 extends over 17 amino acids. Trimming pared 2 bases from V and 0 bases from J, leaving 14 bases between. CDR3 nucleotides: TGTGCCAGCAGCTTATATGTAGGGGTCGTAGCCAAAAACATTCAGTACTTC. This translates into CASSLYVGVVAKNIQYF.